The next 21 T cell receptor beta chains were all read from a single sample in a study of cytomegalovirus exposure and HLA in healthy donors. Libraries were prepared by immunoSEQ multiplex PCR; TCRdb keeps only in-frame clonotypes and omits some of them. The repertoire holds 160,000 or so clones, roughly 80% seen once, with 2% to 2.5% in the top ten. Sequencing used PBMCs. These TCRs come from a young man in good health and CMV-seropositive.

This chain joins TRBV7-2 and TRBJ2-2; 10 bases map to TRBD2. CDR3 size: 16 residues. V lost 3 bases and J lost 6; bases outside the gene matches: 7. Germline V lookup: CDR1 SGHTA, CDR2 FQGNSA. The CDR3 protein is CASSFASGGGAGELFF. The DNA for the CDR3 is TGTGCCAGCAGCTTCGCTAGCGGGGGCGGGGCCGGGGAGCTGTTTTTT.

The CDR3 here is CAGGGQGNSPLHF. Written as DNA, the CDR3 is TGTGCCGGGGGGGGACAGGGTAATTCACCCCTCCACTTT. The chain carries TRBV11-2 and TRBJ1-6; TRBD1 matches at 9 bases. The CDR3 length is 13 residues. The J segment lost 6 bases and the V segment lost 11 bases, leaving 5 bases of the junction unmatched. Germline-derived CDR1 and CDR2 are SGHAT and FQNNGV.

V gene TRBV5-4 combines with J gene TRBJ2-2; D is uncertain. CDR1 is SGHNT, CDR2 YYREEE, per germline (reference sequence). CDR3 length equals 14 residues. V was cut by 2 bases and J by 8 bases, with 13 bases left in between. CDR3 residues: CASSFDSRSGELFF. Here the CDR3 DNA reads TGTGCCAGCAGCTTCGATTCCCGTAGTGGGGAGCTGTTTTTT.

The chain is built from TRBV9 and TRBJ1-1, with D unresolved. Germline values: CDR1 SGDLS, CDR2 YYNGEE. Trimming pared 0 bases from V and 3 bases from J, leaving 12 bases between. This CDR3 contains 15 residues. As DNA, the CDR3 is TGTGCCAGCAGCGTAGACGGCCGGACTTACACTGAAGCTTTCTTT. Translation gives CASSVDGRTYTEAFF.

The J gene is TRBJ2-3, the V gene TRBV6-6; D might be TRBD2 (5 bases). V shed 3 bases and J shed 2 bases, with 9 bases lying between them. The length of the CDR3 is 14 residues. Per germline, CDR1 MNHNY and CDR2 SVGAGI (reference sequence). The CDR3 loop reads CASSYDYITDTQYF. The CDR3 coding sequence is TGTGCCAGCAGTTATGACTACATCACAGATACGCAGTATTTT.

The chain is built from TRBV4-3 and TRBJ2-5; 8 bases fit TRBD2. The germline V gene has CDR1 LGHNA and CDR2 YSLEER. This CDR3 spans 19 amino acids. V was pared by 1 base and J by 7 bases, with 20 bases of the junction left unmatched. CDR3 loop: CASSQVSVATSALEGTQYF. The DNA of the CDR3 is TGCGCCAGCAGCCAAGTATCGGTGGCGACTAGCGCCTTGGAAGGGACCCAGTACTTC.

The chain joins TRBV5-8 to TRBJ2-7; 7 bases line up with TRBD1. The CDR3 totals 15 residues. Germline V gene lookup returns CDR1 SGHTS and CDR2 YDEGEE. V gave up 2 bases and J gave up 6 bases; unmatched junction bases: 11. The CDR3 DNA sequence: TGTGCCAGCAGCTTTACAGGGACAGCCGGTTCCGAGCAGTACTTC. Translation: CASSFTGTAGSEQYF.

The chain combines TRBV9 with TRBJ1-6; 7 nucleotides match TRBD1. Germline V gene sequence: CDR1 SGDLS, CDR2 YYNGEE. V was pared by 3 bases and J by 7 bases, with 10 bases of the junction left unmatched. The CDR3 contains 16 residues. CDR3 loop: CASSEIDRDRNSPLHF. In nucleotides, the CDR3 is TGTGCCAGCAGCGAAATTGACCGGGACAGAAATTCACCCCTCCACTTT. Variable domain in full (rest from reference TRBV9 and TRBJ1-6): DSGVTQTPKHLITATGQRVTLRCSPRSGDLSVYWYQQSLDQGLQFLIQYYNGEERAKGNILERFSAQQFPDLHSELNLSSLELGDSALYFCASSEIDRDRNSPLHFGNGTRLTVT.

J is TRBJ2-3 and V is TRBV5-1, with TRBD1 identical over 7 bases. The V gene's germline CDR1 is SGHRS and CDR2 YFSETQ. The J segment lost 0 bases and the V segment lost 5 bases, leaving 3 bases of the junction unmatched. The CDR3 is made up of 14 amino acids. DNA of the CDR3: TGCGCCAGCAGTCGACAGGGTAGCACAGATACGCAGTATTTT. It yields the protein CASSRQGSTDTQYF.

This clone was seen once. The J gene is TRBJ2-3, the V gene TRBV7-6; D perhaps matches TRBD1 (5 bases). The CDR3 is made up of 17 amino acids. The V end lost 5 bases, the J end lost 6 bases, and 24 bases lay between the germline ends. Germline-derived CDR1 and CDR2 are SGHVS and FNYEAQ. The CDR3 here is CASSLSPDRRARDTQYF. As DNA, the CDR3 is TGTGCCAGCAGCCTATCGCCCGATCGCAGGGCGAGGGATACGCAGTATTTT. Full variable domain (remainder filled in from reference TRBV7-6 and TRBJ2-3): GAGVSQSPRYKVTKRGQDVALRCDPISGHVSLYWYRQALGQGPEFLTYFNYEAQQDKSGLPNDRFSAERPEGSISTLTIQRTEQRDSAMYRCASSLSPDRRARDTQYFGPGTRLTVL.

This clone has a handful of counts. The gene calls are TRBV5-1 and TRBJ1-1; D remains ambiguous. CDR1 is SGHRS, CDR2 YFSETQ, per germline. Trimming removed 0 bases from V and 8 bases from J, with 11 bases in between. This CDR3 has 13 residues. In nucleotides, the CDR3 is TGCGCCAGCAGCTTGGTTCCGGAGGAAGAAGCTTTCTTT. Its translation is CASSLVPEEEAFF.

The V gene is TRBV7-9, the J gene TRBJ2-7; tentative D call: TRBD1 (5 bases). Germline loops: CDR1 SEHNR, CDR2 FQNEAQ (reference sequence). V lost 1 base and J lost 5, with 18 bases in between. This CDR3 spans 16 amino acids. This chain's CDR3 is CASSLVVGREGDEQYF. Written as DNA, the CDR3 is TGTGCCAGCAGCTTAGTGGTTGGCAGGGAAGGGGACGAGCAGTACTTC.

V and J are TRBV27 and TRBJ2-7, with TRBD2 matching over 9 bases. The germline V gene has CDR1 MNHEY and CDR2 SMNVEV (reference sequence). V shed 10 bases, J shed 2 bases, and the junction held 6 bases outside the gene matches. This CDR3 contains 13 residues. CDR3 nucleotide sequence: TGTGCCATCTCGCGGGGGGGAACCTACGAGCAGTACTTC. Protein product: CAISRGGTYEQYF.

CDR3 DNA: TGTGCCAGCAGCTTAGGGGGGCCAGGCTCCTACAATGAGCAGTTCTTC. It specifies CASSLGGPGSYNEQFF. The V call is TRBV7-8, the J call TRBJ2-1, with D possibly TRBD1 on 6 matching bases. Looked up from germline, CDR1 is SGHVS and CDR2 is FQNEAQ. This CDR3 region has 16 residues. V lost 1 base and J 0 bases, leaving 10 bases between the germline ends.

As to this clone: This sample also contains other DNA sequences that code for the same CDR3. The V and J genes are TRBV5-1 and TRBJ1-5; the D is unclear. Germline loops: CDR1 SGHRS, CDR2 YFSETQ. This CDR3 region has 13 residues. V lost 2 bases and J lost 0, with 3 bases in between. CDR3 coding DNA: TGCGCCAGCAGCTTCAATAGCAATCAGCCCCAGCATTTT. This encodes CASSFNSNQPQHF.

The V gene is TRBV5-1, the J gene TRBJ2-1; 8 nucleotides match TRBD2. This CDR3 comprises 14 residues. Trimming took 0 bases from V and 6 from J; bases not matched to a gene: 2. Germline V gene lookup returns CDR1 SGHRS and CDR2 YFSETQ. The chain's CDR3 is CASSLERGGNEQFF. In DNA, the CDR3 is TGCGCCAGCAGCTTGGAACGGGGGGGCAATGAGCAGTTCTTC.

The chain has TRBV4-3 and TRBJ2-1; D is possibly TRBD2 (5 bases). CDR3 size: 14 residues. The V end lost 6 bases, the J end lost 2 bases, and 11 bases lay between the germline ends. CDR1 is LGHNA and CDR2 is YSLEER in the germline V gene. The CDR3 loop is CASSLTSTYNEQFF. In nucleotides, the CDR3 is TGCGCCAGCAGTTTAACTAGTACCTACAATGAGCAGTTCTTC.

This clone was detected only a few times. The chain employs TRBV7-6 and TRBJ2-5; TRBD2 aligns across 10 bases. The germline gives CDR1 SGHVS, CDR2 FNYEAQ. With V trimmed by 5 bases and J by 11 bases, 11 bases remained unmatched. The CDR3 contains 14 residues. The CDR3 region is CASSPQLSGGHQYF. The CDR3 coding sequence is TGTGCCAGCAGCCCCCAGCTTAGCGGGGGGCATCAGTACTTC. Full variable domain (outside the CDR3, taken from reference TRBV7-6 and TRBJ2-5): GAGVSQSPRYKVTKRGQDVALRCDPISGHVSLYWYRQALGQGPEFLTYFNYEAQQDKSGLPNDRFSAERPEGSISTLTIQRTEQRDSAMYRCASSPQLSGGHQYFGPGTRLLVL.

V is TRBV9 and J is TRBJ1-2, with 9 positions matching TRBD1. J lost 8 bases, V lost 0 bases, and 5 bases had no gene match. This CDR3 has 14 residues. Germline CDR1 SGDLS, CDR2 YYNGEE. The CDR3 reads CASSVGDRVSGYTF. The CDR3 DNA is TGTGCCAGCAGCGTAGGGGACAGGGTCTCAGGCTACACCTTC.

The rearrangement joins TRBV7-2 to TRBJ1-4; D remains unclear. The V gene lost 4 bases and the J gene lost 3 bases, with 9 bases spanning the gap. This CDR3 contains 14 residues. The V gene's germline CDR1 is SGHTA and CDR2 FQGNSA. CDR3 DNA: TGTGCCAGCAGCTGGGCTGGTTCTAATGAAAAACTGTTTTTT. It translates to CASSWAGSNEKLFF.

J is TRBJ1-6 and V is TRBV19, with D uncertain. Germline CDR1 and CDR2: LNHDA and SQIVND (reference sequence). V lost 2 bases and J lost 7, with 12 bases in between. The CDR3 extends over 15 amino acids. CDR3 nucleotide sequence: TGTGCCAGTAGTATAAGCCCGAGTGAGAATTCACCCCTCCACTTT. Its translation: CASSISPSENSPLHF.